This entry concerns a single TCR beta chain. Its target is unknown. One junction end does not reproduce the germline sequence, and a read error may be involved. Per germline, CDR1 SEHNR and CDR2 FQNEAQ (reference sequence). This CDR3 has 12 residues. These data are taken from a study of Graves' ophthalmopathy and Graves' hyperthyroidism. Study-level results: Blood repertoires reportedly contained most expanded thyroid clonotypes above 0.001 frequency.

Amplification targeted the TCR beta CDR3 regions, with RNA transcripts as the source material. HTBI primers served in a first-round RT-PCR, which a second-round multiplex PCR followed. TCRdb reprocessed the multiplex PCR reads via MiXCR and lists one record per CDR3 protein. This sample has more than 550,000 distinct CDR3 sequences, with roughly 39% found just once. The V gene is TRBV7-9, the J gene TRBJ1-1; D gene ambiguous. Sequenced sample: peripheral blood. The TCR sequence derives from an adult man with Graves' ophthalmopathy. CDR3 region: CASSQENTEAIF. DNA for the CDR3: TGTGCCAGCAGCCAAGAGAACACTGAAGCTATCTTT.